The 29 T cell receptor beta chains presented below share a single source sample, sequenced in a study of cytomegalovirus exposure and HLA in healthy donors. Only in-frame clones appear in the TCRdb table, and some are missing; sequencing was by immunoSEQ multiplex PCR. The sample holds approximately 110,000 clones, 90% to 95% seen once. Sequencing was done on a sample of PBMCs. These receptors were collected from a woman between 18 and 29 years old in good health and CMV-seronegative.

This chain joins TRBV5-1 and TRBJ1-3, with D unresolved. V lost 4 bases, J lost 0 bases, and 8 bases lay in between. The CDR3 consists of 14 residues. The germline CDR1 and CDR2 sequences are SGHRS and YFSETQ. DNA of the CDR3: TGCGCCAGCAGCACATCGGGCTCTGGAAACACCATATATTTT. It is translated as CASSTSGSGNTIYF. Complete variable domain (other parts from reference TRBV5-1 and TRBJ1-3): KAGVTQTPRYLIKTRGQQVTLSCSPISGHRSVSWYQQTPGQGLQFLFEYFSETQRNKGNFPGRFSGRQFSNSRSEMNVSTLELGDSALYLCASSTSGSGNTIYFGEGSWLTVV.

DNA of the CDR3: TGTGCCAGCGGGTTTACAGGGGAATTGAACACTGAAGCTTTCTTT. Its protein product is CASGFTGELNTEAFF. The chain combines TRBV28 with TRBJ1-1, with 7 bases that match TRBD1. CDR3 length equals 15 residues. The junction had 9 bases not matched to a gene; V was cut back by 8 bases and J by 0 bases. Germline CDR1 reads MDHEN; CDR2 reads SYDVKM.

The rearrangement uses TRBV5-1 and TRBJ2-3; TRBD2 matches at 11 bases. The CDR3 length is 15 residues. Germline CDR1 is SGHRS and CDR2 is YFSETQ. J gave up 2 bases and V 7 bases, and 6 bases lay outside the gene matches. CDR3 sequence: CASGLAGGFTDTQYF. For the CDR3, the DNA is TGCGCCAGCGGTTTAGCGGGAGGGTTCACAGATACGCAGTATTTT. Full variable domain (remainder filled in from reference TRBV5-1 and TRBJ2-3): KAGVTQTPRYLIKTRGQQVTLSCSPISGHRSVSWYQQTPGQGLQFLFEYFSETQRNKGNFPGRFSGRQFSNSRSEMNVSTLELGDSALYLCASGLAGGFTDTQYFGPGTRLTVL.

The chain combines TRBV7-6 with TRBJ1-2; D possibly corresponds to TRBD1 (6 bases). V was clipped by 4 bases and J by 8 bases, with 14 bases between them. Germline assignment: CDR1 SGHVS and CDR2 FNYEAQ. This CDR3 is built from 13 residues. This CDR3 reads CASSSYRDYGYTF. Here the CDR3 DNA reads TGTGCCAGCAGCTCTTACAGGGATTACGGCTACACCTTC.

The rearrangement joins TRBV5-1 to TRBJ1-1, with D possibly being TRBD1 (5 bases). V lost 1 base and J 0 bases, leaving 10 bases between the germline ends. The germline V gene has CDR1 SGHRS and CDR2 YFSETQ. The CDR3 length is 15 residues. In nucleotides, the CDR3 is TGCGCCAGCAGCTTGAAGGGGTACATGAACACTGAAGCTTTCTTT. It encodes CASSLKGYMNTEAFF.

V is TRBV2 and J is TRBJ2-1, with D possibly being TRBD1 (6 bases). Trimming left V 9 bases short and J 6 bases short, with 15 bases between. Per the germline V gene, CDR1 is SNHLY and CDR2 is FYNNEI. The CDR3 extends over 13 amino acids. CDR3 coding DNA: TGTGCCAGTCACGGTGGGGGCTTCAATGAGCAGTTCTTC. This sequence encodes CASHGGGFNEQFF.

V gene TRBV5-1 combines with J gene TRBJ1-4; D possibly corresponds to TRBD1 (5 bases). The length of the CDR3 is 15 residues. The V and J ends lost 4 bases and 8 bases respectively, with 18 bases between them. CDR1 and CDR2 from the germline V gene are SGHRS and YFSETQ. The CDR3 loop is CASSPGGQGREKLFF. The CDR3, as DNA: TGCGCCAGCAGCCCTGGAGGGCAGGGCCGGGAAAAACTGTTTTTT. The variable domain in full, completed from reference TRBV5-1 and TRBJ1-4, reads KAGVTQTPRYLIKTRGQQVTLSCSPISGHRSVSWYQQTPGQGLQFLFEYFSETQRNKGNFPGRFSGRQFSNSRSEMNVSTLELGDSALYLCASSPGGQGREKLFFGSGTQLSVL.

The gene calls are TRBV2 and TRBJ2-3, with 9 bases that match TRBD2. This CDR3 contains 16 residues. Germline V CDR1 and CDR2: SNHLY, FYNNEI. J was trimmed by 4 bases and V by 1 base; bases with no gene match: 6. For the CDR3, the DNA is TGTGCCAGCAGTGAAGTTGGAGCGGGGGGAGCAGATACGCAGTATTTT. Protein product: CASSEVGAGGADTQYF.

The genes are TRBV14 and TRBJ1-2, with D possibly matching TRBD1 (6 bases). Germline CDR1 SGHDN, CDR2 FVKESK. V shed 5 bases and J shed 6 bases, with 19 bases lying between them. The CDR3 has 15 amino acids. This CDR3 reads CASSRSPRGGDGYTF. The CDR3 bases are TGTGCCAGCAGCAGATCGCCCAGGGGCGGCGATGGCTACACCTTC. Full variable domain (outside the CDR3, taken from reference TRBV14 and TRBJ1-2): EAGVTQFPSHSVIEKGQTVTLRCDPISGHDNLYWYRRVMGKEIKFLLHFVKESKQDESGMPNNRFLAERTGGTYSTLKVQPAELEDSGVYFCASSRSPRGGDGYTFGSGTRLTVV.

The chain employs TRBV5-6 and TRBJ1-6; the D is unclear. Trimming took 1 base from V and 15 from J, leaving 11 bases between them. The germline gives CDR1 SGHDT, CDR2 YYEEEE. This CDR3 has 12 amino acids. CDR3 amino acids: CASSLNSPYLHF. DNA for the CDR3: TGTGCCAGCAGCTTGAATTCCCCGTACCTCCACTTT.

The chain uses TRBV30 and TRBJ1-1; D is perhaps TRBD1 (6 bases). The germline V gene encodes CDR1 GTSNPN and CDR2 SVGIG (reference sequence). This CDR3 spans 15 amino acids. Trimming cost V 0 bases and J 5 bases, with 16 bases left between them. CDR3 amino acids: CAWSVGRVRGTEAFF. CDR3 nucleotide sequence: TGTGCCTGGAGTGTAGGGAGGGTAAGGGGGACTGAAGCTTTCTTT. The full variable domain, in which reference TRBV30 and TRBJ1-1 provide the parts outside the CDR3, is SQTIHQWPATLVQPVGSPLSLECTVEGTSNPNLYWYRQAAGRGLQLLFYSVGIGQISSEVPQNLSASRPQDRQFILSSKKLLLSDSGFYLCAWSVGRVRGTEAFFGQGTRLTVV.

This sequence joins TRBV28 and TRBJ1-1, with 7 positions matching TRBD1. The CDR3 consists of 14 residues. Trimming removed 7 bases from V and 3 bases from J; junction bases left unmatched: 8. In germline, CDR1 is MDHEN, CDR2 SYDVKM. DNA of the CDR3: TGTGCCAGCATAGACAGGGCATACCACACTGAAGCTTTCTTT. Its protein product is CASIDRAYHTEAFF. Full variable domain (outside the CDR3, taken from reference TRBV28 and TRBJ1-1): DVKVTQSSRYLVKRTGEKVFLECVQDMDHENMFWYRQDPGLGLRLIYFSYDVKMKEKGDIPEGYSVSREKKERFSLILESASTNQTSMYLCASIDRAYHTEAFFGQGTRLTVV.

The V gene is TRBV7-2, the J gene TRBJ2-7, with 7 bases that match TRBD2. The CDR3 extends over 14 amino acids. V was clipped by 2 bases and J by 3 bases; unmatched bases: 4. From germline, CDR1 is SGHTA and CDR2 FQGNSA. For the CDR3, the DNA is TGTGCCAGCAGCTTATTCGGCGGGGGCTACGAGCAGTACTTC. It codes for CASSLFGGGYEQYF.

V gene TRBV28 combines with J gene TRBJ2-4; 8 bases match TRBD2. V shed 2 bases and J 7 bases; nucleotides not matched to a gene: 10. Germline lookup yields CDR1 MDHEN and CDR2 SYDVKM. The CDR3 contains 16 residues. The CDR3 sequence is CASSLKTGRAGNIQYF. The DNA of the CDR3 is TGTGCCAGCAGTTTAAAGACCGGGAGGGCAGGGAACATTCAGTACTTC.

The V and J genes are TRBV30 and TRBJ1-6; a possible D gene is TRBD1 (6 bases). CDR1 and CDR2 (germline): GTSNPN, SVGIG (reference sequence). Trimming left V 4 bases short and J 10 bases short, with 8 bases between. The CDR3 spans 11 residues. This chain's CDR3 is CAWNRESPLHF. The CDR3 DNA follows: TGTGCCTGGAACAGGGAATCACCCCTCCACTTT.

The chain joins TRBV30 to TRBJ1-1; D remains unclear. CDR3 size: 11 residues. Germline V gene data show CDR1 as GTSNPN and CDR2 as SVGIG (reference sequence). The ends were cut back, 8 bases at V and 1 base at J, with 8 bases in the middle. CDR3 protein: CALDKNTEAFF. The CDR3 coding sequence is TGTGCCCTCGACAAGAACACTGAAGCTTTCTTT.

The chain links TRBV6-1 to TRBJ2-2, with 10 bases aligning to TRBD1. With 6 bases clipped from V and 5 bases from J, the junction kept 6 bases outside the gene matches. The germline V gene encodes CDR1 MNHNS and CDR2 SASEGT. The CDR3 is 15 residues long. In DNA form, the CDR3 reads TGTGCCAGCAGGCCGGGGACAGGGGTGACCGGGGAGCTGTTTTTT. The encoded protein is CASRPGTGVTGELFF.

The rearrangement links TRBV23-1 to TRBJ2-5, with D perhaps TRBD1 (6 bases). TRBV23-1 is an ORF, with its function uncertain. This CDR3 spans 17 amino acids. V was pared by 1 base and J by 3 bases, with 18 bases between. This CDR3 reads CASSQLARGVPEETQYF. The CDR3 bases are TGCGCCAGCAGTCAATTGGCCAGGGGAGTCCCTGAAGAGACCCAGTACTTC.

This chain uses TRBV11-2 with TRBJ2-3; tentatively, D is TRBD2 (6 bases). V was trimmed by 4 bases and J by 8 bases, leaving 19 bases between them. The CDR3 contains 15 residues. The germline V gene has CDR1 SGHAT and CDR2 FQNNGV. CDR3 residues: CASSSSGTPGVTQYF. The DNA of the CDR3 is TGTGCCAGCAGCTCGTCCGGGACTCCGGGCGTTACGCAGTATTTT.

The J gene is TRBJ1-2, the V gene TRBV30; the D is unclear. From germline, CDR1 is GTSNPN and CDR2 SVGIG (reference sequence). Trimming left V 1 base short and J 4 bases short, with 4 bases between. The CDR3 is 11 residues long. CDR3 DNA: TGTGCCTGGAGTGCCAGCTATGGCTACACCTTC. As protein: CAWSASYGYTF.

The chain employs TRBV7-2 and TRBJ1-2; a weak D match, TRBD1 (6 bases). The V and J ends lost 5 bases and 0 bases respectively, with 10 bases between them. The CDR3 extends over 14 amino acids. Germline V lookup: CDR1 SGHTA, CDR2 FQGNSA. In DNA form, the CDR3 reads TGTGCCAGCAGCCGAGGGGGTGCTAACTATGGCTACACCTTC. This sequence encodes CASSRGGANYGYTF.

The chain is built from TRBV18 and TRBJ1-2; D not certain. Trimming cost V 6 bases and J 6 bases, with 14 bases left between them. This CDR3 has 13 residues. Germline loops: CDR1 KGHSH, CDR2 LQKENI. CDR3 sequence (DNA): TGTGCCAGCTCCCTCGATGGGCAGCATGGCTACACCTTC. This encodes CASSLDGQHGYTF.

The chain carries TRBV27 and TRBJ2-1; the D is unclear. The CDR3 spans 17 residues. Trimming took 5 bases from V and 0 from J, leaving 17 bases between them. CDR1 is MNHEY, CDR2 SMNVEV, per germline (reference sequence). CDR3 in DNA: TGTGCCAGCAGTCCCCCTTTGGGCTACAGCTCCTACAATGAGCAGTTCTTC. It translates to CASSPPLGYSSYNEQFF.

The rearrangement links TRBV28 to TRBJ2-5; 8 bases agree with TRBD1. With V trimmed by 5 bases and J by 5 bases, 10 bases remained unmatched. Germline CDR1 is MDHEN and CDR2 is SYDVKM. This CDR3 contains 15 residues. As DNA, the CDR3 is TGTGCCAGCAGTAAAAGGACAGGGATGTGGGAGACCCAGTACTTC. It encodes CASSKRTGMWETQYF.

J is TRBJ1-1 and V is TRBV5-1; D ambiguous. In germline, CDR1 is SGHRS, CDR2 YFSETQ. The length of the CDR3 is 14 residues. The ends were cut back, 3 bases at V and 0 bases at J, with 9 bases in the middle. Written as DNA, the CDR3 is TGCGCCAGCAGCTCCGACGGGTTGAACACTGAAGCTTTCTTT. This translates into CASSSDGLNTEAFF.

The chain is built from TRBV2 and TRBJ1-2, with 9 bases lining up with TRBD1. V was clipped by 5 bases and J by 5 bases; unmatched bases: 12. The CDR3 is made up of 16 amino acids. The germline CDR1 and CDR2 sequences are SNHLY and FYNNEI. CDR3 DNA: TGTGCCAGCAGTACGAATACAGGGGGCGTCGCTTATGGCTACACCTTC. It codes for CASSTNTGGVAYGYTF.

This clone was counted a single time. The gene calls are TRBV18 and TRBJ1-1, with a possible D match to TRBD1 (6 bases). CDR1 is KGHSH and CDR2 is LQKENI in the germline V gene. This CDR3 contains 16 residues. Trimming pared 0 bases from V and 4 bases from J, leaving 15 bases between. CDR3 loop: CASSPPGGLSFTEAFF. The CDR3 DNA sequence: TGTGCCAGCTCACCACCGGGGGGGCTAAGCTTCACTGAAGCTTTCTTT.

The V gene is TRBV5-5, the J gene TRBJ2-7, with D perhaps TRBD2 (5 bases). The CDR3 spans 17 residues. V lost 4 bases to trimming and J lost 3 bases, with 23 bases between them. The germline V gene encodes CDR1 SGHKS and CDR2 YYEKEE (reference sequence). The CDR3 region is CASSPTPNVVGGYEQYF. The CDR3 DNA follows: TGTGCCAGCAGCCCGACCCCAAACGTGGTTGGAGGCTACGAGCAGTACTTC. Supplemented by reference TRBV5-5 and TRBJ2-7, the full variable domain reads DAGVTQSPTHLIKTRGQQVTLRCSPISGHKSVSWYQQVLGQGPQFIFQYYEKEERGRGNFPDRFSARQFPNYSSELNVNALLLGDSALYLCASSPTPNVVGGYEQYFGPGTRLTVT.

The V call is TRBV5-5, the J call TRBJ2-3; tentatively, D is TRBD1 (6 bases). Germline CDR1 and CDR2: SGHKS and YYEKEE (reference sequence). The CDR3 covers 17 residues. Deletions cut 2 bases from V and 2 bases from J, with 18 bases between. DNA of the CDR3: TGTGCCAGCAGCTTACCTGTGGACAGCTCGAACACAGATACGCAGTATTTT. Its translation is CASSLPVDSSNTDTQYF.